The 18 T cell receptor beta chains below were found in one sample sequenced in a study of blood T cell repertoires in COVID-19. Using immunoSEQ multiplex PCR, the repertoire was profiled, and TCRdb retains in-frame clones only, with some absent. This sample has some 390,000 clones; just under 90% occur once, and the top ten carry 1.5% to 2%. The sequenced sample consisted of PBMCs or T cells enriched from blood (not recorded which). Every receptor here comes from a woman aged 30 to 39 who had recovered from COVID-19.

The chain combines TRBV2 with TRBJ2-5; 9 positions agree with TRBD2. The CDR3 runs 14 residues. V lost 5 bases and J lost 6; bases outside the gene matches: 7. From germline, CDR1 is SNHLY and CDR2 FYNNEI. For the CDR3, the DNA is TGTGCCAGCAGTAGCGGGGGGTTACAACAGACCCAGTACTTC. It is translated as CASSSGGLQQTQYF.

The V and J genes are TRBV11-2 and TRBJ1-3, with 7 bases identical to TRBD1. Germline CDR1 reads SGHAT; CDR2 reads FQNNGV. This CDR3 has 18 amino acids. V was pared by 3 bases and J by 0 bases, with 11 bases of the junction left unmatched. As DNA, the CDR3 is TGTGCCAGCAGCTTGAGGGCAGGGGGGAAGGTCTCTGGAAACACCATATATTTT. It yields the protein CASSLRAGGKVSGNTIYF. The whole variable domain, remainder taken from reference TRBV11-2 and TRBJ1-3, is EAGVAQSPRYKIIEKRQSVAFWCNPISGHATLYWYQQILGQGPKLLIQFQNNGVVDDSQLPKDRFSAERLKGVDSTLKIQPAKLEDSAVYLCASSLRAGGKVSGNTIYFGEGSWLTVV.

This chain joins TRBV2 and TRBJ2-2, with D perhaps matching TRBD2 (5 bases). The CDR3 spans 12 residues. V was clipped by 6 bases and J by 6 bases, with 8 bases between them. Germline CDR1 reads SNHLY; CDR2 reads FYNNEI. The CDR3 here is CASRSGAGELFF. CDR3 sequence (DNA): TGTGCCAGCAGATCCGGGGCCGGGGAGCTGTTTTTT.

This clone occurred once. The V and J genes are TRBV9 and TRBJ2-1, with a tentative D call TRBD2 (6 bases). The CDR3 runs to 16 residues. The germline V gene encodes CDR1 SGDLS and CDR2 YYNGEE. V lost 0 bases to trimming and J lost 5 bases, with 15 bases between them. CDR3 loop: CASSVGAGGAHNEQFF. The CDR3 region has the DNA TGTGCCAGCAGCGTAGGGGCGGGCGGGGCCCACAATGAGCAGTTCTTC.

This chain connects TRBV7-2 to TRBJ1-5, with no clear D. The V end lost 1 base, the J end lost 5 bases, and 6 bases lay between the germline ends. This CDR3 has 13 residues. Germline V gene data show CDR1 as SGHTA and CDR2 as FQGNSA. CDR3 loop: CASSLVSDQPQHF. CDR3 nucleotides: TGTGCCAGCAGCTTAGTGAGCGATCAGCCCCAGCATTTT.

V usage is TRBV7-3 and J usage is TRBJ2-1; a possible D gene is TRBD1 (6 bases). The germline V gene encodes CDR1 SGHTA and CDR2 FQGTGA. The CDR3 covers 16 residues. V lost 1 base and J 6 bases, leaving 16 bases between the germline ends. In nucleotides, the CDR3 is TGTGCCAGCAGCTTAAGTCCGGGACAAAGCCTCAATGAGCAGTTCTTC. This codes for CASSLSPGQSLNEQFF.

The rearrangement joins TRBV12-5 to TRBJ2-7; tentative D call: TRBD2 (6 bases). V gave up 3 bases and J gave up 5 bases, with 11 bases separating them. Germline CDR1 is LGHNT and CDR2 is FRNRAP. CDR3 length equals 13 residues. The DNA of the CDR3 is TGTGCTAGTGGTTTCCTCGGGGGACACGAGCAGTACTTC. This codes for CASGFLGGHEQYF.

V usage is TRBV6-5 and J usage is TRBJ1-2; perhaps TRBD1 as D (5 bases). The CDR3 sequence is 11 residues long. Germline lookup yields CDR1 MNHEY and CDR2 SVGAGI. Trimming removed 8 bases from V and 7 bases from J, with 11 bases in between. The CDR3 sequence is CASATGGGYTF. For the CDR3, the DNA is TGTGCCAGCGCCACCGGGGGTGGCTACACCTTC.

The gene calls are TRBV19 and TRBJ2-1; 7 bases line up with TRBD2. Trimming removed 2 bases from V and 5 bases from J; junction bases left unmatched: 3. The CDR3 sequence is 14 residues long. Germline V CDR1 and CDR2: LNHDA, SQIVND (reference sequence). The CDR3 nucleotides are TGTGCCAGTAGTATAATAGCGGGTGACAATGAGCAGTTCTTC. Protein product: CASSIIAGDNEQFF.

This clone is a singleton in its sample. The rearrangement joins TRBV25-1 to TRBJ1-1, with 8 positions matching TRBD1. The CDR3 loop spans 14 amino acids. Germline V gene sequence: CDR1 MGHDK, CDR2 SYGVNS. The junction had 3 bases not matched to a gene; V was cut back by 1 base and J by 5 bases. The CDR3 is CASSELDRATEAFF. The CDR3 nucleotides are TGTGCCAGCAGTGAATTGGACAGGGCAACTGAAGCTTTCTTT. Filled out from reference TRBV25-1 and TRBJ1-1, the complete variable domain reads EADIYQTPRYLVIGTGKKITLECSQTMGHDKMYWYQQDPGMELHLIHYSYGVNSTEKGDLSSESTVSRIRTEHFPLTLESARPSHTSQYLCASSELDRATEAFFGQGTRLTVV.

This clone was recorded a few times. The chain carries TRBV5-1 and TRBJ1-2; 7 bases agree with TRBD1. CDR3 length: 16 amino acids. V lost 1 base, J lost 4 bases, and 10 bases stayed unmatched. Looked up from germline, CDR1 is SGHRS and CDR2 is YFSETQ. CDR3: CASSLRQGVVGYGYTF. CDR3 in DNA: TGCGCCAGCAGCTTGAGGCAGGGGGTCGTCGGCTATGGCTACACCTTC.

This chain joins TRBV4-1 and TRBJ2-1, with 12 bases aligning to TRBD2. The trim removed 3 bases at V and 6 bases at J, leaving 6 bases unmatched. This CDR3 spans 16 amino acids. Germline V gene lookup returns CDR1 MGHRA and CDR2 YSYEKL. The CDR3: CASSQRLAGDVNEQFF. CDR3 in DNA: TGCGCCAGCAGCCAGCGACTAGCGGGAGATGTCAATGAGCAGTTCTTC.

V gene TRBV29-1 combines with J gene TRBJ1-6, with D perhaps matching TRBD1 (6 bases). Germline CDR1 is SQVTM and CDR2 is ANQGSEA. The CDR3 sequence is 14 residues long. The V gene lost 6 bases and the J gene lost 4 bases, with 13 bases spanning the gap. The CDR3 here is CSVQIGGYNSPLHF. CDR3 nucleotide sequence: TGCAGCGTCCAGATAGGGGGTTATAATTCACCCCTCCACTTT.

The chain employs TRBV4-1 and TRBJ2-7; 9 nucleotides match TRBD1. V lost 2 bases to trimming and J lost 5 bases; unmatched junction nucleotides: 10. The CDR3 has 16 amino acids. Germline-derived CDR1 and CDR2 are MGHRA and YSYEKL. In DNA form, the CDR3 reads TGCGCCAGCAGCCAATTTCCCGGGACAGGGCAAAACGAGCAGTACTTC. Translated: CASSQFPGTGQNEQYF.

This sequence joins TRBV15 and TRBJ2-1; 10 nucleotides match TRBD1. CDR3 length equals 17 residues. J lost 3 bases, V lost 0 bases, and 5 bases had no gene match. From germline, CDR1 is LNHNV and CDR2 YYDKDF (reference sequence). In DNA form, the CDR3 reads TGTGCCACCAGCAGAGACTTTTGGACAGGGGGCTACAATGAGCAGTTCTTC. As protein: CATSRDFWTGGYNEQFF.

In this sample, this clone turned up once. The chain is built from TRBV5-1 and TRBJ2-7; 11 bases line up with TRBD1. Germline CDR1 is SGHRS and CDR2 is YFSETQ. Germline trimming cut 4 bases from V and 6 bases from J; bases unmatched to any gene: 6. CDR3 length: 14 residues. The CDR3 is CASSPGQGVGEQYF. The CDR3, as DNA: TGCGCCAGCAGCCCGGGACAGGGGGTCGGCGAGCAGTACTTC.

The chain uses TRBV5-5 and TRBJ2-5; D gene uncertain. V lost 0 bases and J 10 bases, leaving 10 bases between the germline ends. The germline V gene encodes CDR1 SGHKS and CDR2 YYEKEE (reference sequence). CDR3 size: 12 residues. In nucleotides, the CDR3 is TGTGCCAGCAGCTTGGACAGTTTTGACCAGTACTTC. The encoded protein is CASSLDSFDQYF.

The chain is built from TRBV30 and TRBJ1-1, with TRBD1 as a possible D gene (5 bases). The CDR3 covers 13 residues. Trimming left V 7 bases short and J 4 bases short, with 16 bases between. CDR1 is GTSNPN, CDR2 SVGIG, per germline (reference sequence). In DNA, the CDR3 is TGTGCCTTTGGGCTCGCGGGGGGCACTGAAGCTTTCTTT. The encoded protein is CAFGLAGGTEAFF.